A selection of T cell receptor beta chains follows, all from one sample in a study of CD8+ T cells in alopecia areata. Assay: immunoSEQ multiplex PCR; the TCRdb copy retains only in-frame clones and omits some. The data contain roughly 99,000 clones, around 83% of them singletons. This specimen was CD8+ T cells sorted from blood, taken at week 24, from a patient treated with tofacitinib. The source of these receptors is a human donor with alopecia areata. CDR3s include the opening cysteine and the closing phenylalanine or tryptophan. Fields, in order: CDR3 protein, CDR3 DNA, V gene, clone size, D gene, J gene. The D gene is left open where the match is weak. Not every row has a clone size; where given, it reads once, few, many or a size class.

CDR3 protein: CSALKAGGGYTF
CDR3 DNA: TGCAGCGCCTTGAAAGCAGGGGGAGGCTACACCTTC
V gene: TRBV29-1
clone size: .
D gene: TRBD1
J gene: TRBJ1-2

CDR3 protein: CASSRQVYSYNEQFF
CDR3 DNA: TGTGCCAGCAGTCGACAGGTGTACTCCTACAATGAGCAGTTCTTC
V gene: TRBV6-5
clone size: .
D gene: .
J gene: TRBJ2-1

CDR3 protein: CASTEWGTLTRPQHF
CDR3 DNA: TGTGCCAGTACCGAGTGGGGGACCCTAACCCGGCCCCAGCATTTT
V gene: TRBV19
clone size: .
D gene: .
J gene: TRBJ1-5

CDR3 protein: CASSFLAGGTTDTQYF
CDR3 DNA: TGTGCCAGCAGCTTCTTAGCGGGGGGGACGACAGATACGCAGTATTTT
V gene: TRBV5-4
clone size: .
D gene: TRBD2
J gene: TRBJ2-3

CDR3 protein: CASSVEASARFFYEQYF
CDR3 DNA: TGTGCCAGCAGCGTAGAAGCGTCGGCCAGGTTCTTCTACGAGCAGTACTTC
V gene: TRBV9
clone size: .
D gene: .
J gene: TRBJ2-7

CDR3 protein: CASSPSGAYNEQFF
CDR3 DNA: TGTGCCAGCAGTCCGAGCGGAGCCTACAATGAGCAGTTCTTC
V gene: TRBV27
clone size: .
D gene: .
J gene: TRBJ2-1

CDR3 protein: CSVGGAEQYF
CDR3 DNA: TGCAGCGTTGGGGGGGCAGAGCAGTACTTC
V gene: TRBV29-1
clone size: .
D gene: .
J gene: TRBJ2-7

CDR3 protein: CASSSAISSGANVLTF
CDR3 DNA: TGTGCCAGCAGTTCCGCCATATCCTCTGGGGCCAACGTCCTGACTTTC
V gene: TRBV6-5
clone size: few
D gene: .
J gene: TRBJ2-6

CDR3 protein: CSAEGDQSATNEKLFF
CDR3 DNA: TGCAGCGCCGAGGGGGACCAGTCTGCAACTAATGAAAAACTGTTTTTT
V gene: TRBV29-1
clone size: .
D gene: .
J gene: TRBJ1-4

CDR3 protein: CASSQESRGSYEQYF
CDR3 DNA: TGCGCCAGCAGCCAAGAGTCCAGGGGATCCTACGAGCAGTACTTC
V gene: TRBV4-1
clone size: once
D gene: .
J gene: TRBJ2-7

CDR3 protein: CASSPGVRPWGEAFF
CDR3 DNA: TGCGCCAGCAGCCCGGGGGTACGGCCCTGGGGTGAAGCTTTCTTT
V gene: TRBV4-3
clone size: .
D gene: .
J gene: TRBJ1-1

CDR3 protein: CASSLAGGPYNEQFF
CDR3 DNA: TGCGCCAGCAGTTTAGCGGGGGGGCCCTACAATGAGCAGTTCTTC
V gene: TRBV10-2
clone size: .
D gene: TRBD2
J gene: TRBJ2-1

CDR3 protein: CASSPTGTGFPKRVNEQFF
CDR3 DNA: TGTGCCAGCAGCCCCACAGGGACAGGATTCCCCAAAAGGGTAAATGAGCAGTTCTTC
V gene: TRBV7-9
clone size: medium-sized
D gene: TRBD1
J gene: TRBJ2-1

CDR3 protein: CASSPKGGYEQYF
CDR3 DNA: TGTGCCAGCTCACCAAAGGGGGGCTACGAGCAGTACTTC
V gene: TRBV18
clone size: .
D gene: .
J gene: TRBJ2-7

CDR3 protein: CASSSYQVSYNEQFF
CDR3 DNA: TGTGCCAGCAGCTCCTACCAGGTATCGTACAATGAGCAGTTCTTC
V gene: TRBV11-3
clone size: few
D gene: .
J gene: TRBJ2-1

CDR3 protein: CASSPPLRDRHTEAFF
CDR3 DNA: TGTGCCAGCAGCCCCCCTCTGAGGGACAGACACACTGAAGCTTTCTTT
V gene: TRBV5-4
clone size: .
D gene: TRBD1
J gene: TRBJ1-1

CDR3 protein: CASSLVQDEQFF
CDR3 DNA: TGTGCCAGCAGCTTAGTGCAGGACGAGCAGTTCTTC
V gene: TRBV7-9
clone size: .
D gene: .
J gene: TRBJ2-1

CDR3 protein: CASSKKETSGVRDF
CDR3 DNA: TGTGCCAGCAGCAAAAAGGAGACTAGCGGGGTCCGGGACTTC
V gene: TRBV21-1
clone size: .
D gene: .
J gene: TRBJ2-4

CDR3 protein: CASSFSGGHDEQYF
CDR3 DNA: TGTGCCAGCAGCTTTAGCGGGGGGCACGACGAGCAGTACTTC
V gene: TRBV9
clone size: .
D gene: TRBD2
J gene: TRBJ2-7

CDR3 protein: CASSYWTGVTGELFF
CDR3 DNA: TGTGCCAGCAGTTACTGGACAGGGGTCACCGGGGAGCTGTTTTTT
V gene: TRBV6-5
clone size: once
D gene: TRBD1
J gene: TRBJ2-2

CDR3 protein: CASSVRSDPDGSREQFF
CDR3 DNA: TGTGCCAGCAGCGTTAGATCCGACCCGGATGGCTCCCGTGAGCAGTTCTTC
V gene: TRBV9
clone size: .
D gene: .
J gene: TRBJ2-1

CDR3 protein: CASSPGSFSYNSPLHF
CDR3 DNA: TGTGCCAGCAGTCCCGGGTCCTTCTCCTATAATTCACCCCTCCACTTT
V gene: TRBV27
clone size: few
D gene: .
J gene: TRBJ1-6

CDR3 protein: CASSLDGGQGNYGYTF
CDR3 DNA: TGTGCCAGCAGCTTAGATGGAGGCCAGGGGAACTATGGCTACACCTTC
V gene: TRBV11-2
clone size: .
D gene: .
J gene: TRBJ1-2

CDR3 protein: CSVEESGGYNEQFF
CDR3 DNA: TGCAGCGTTGAAGAGAGCGGGGGTTACAATGAGCAGTTCTTC
V gene: TRBV29-1
clone size: .
D gene: TRBD2
J gene: TRBJ2-1

CDR3 protein: CASSLRLPSGGTDTQYF
CDR3 DNA: TGTGCCAGCAGCCTCAGACTTCCTAGCGGGGGCACAGATACGCAGTATTTT
V gene: TRBV7-6
clone size: .
D gene: TRBD2
J gene: TRBJ2-3

CDR3 protein: CASSLDPYEQYF
CDR3 DNA: TGTGCCAGCAGCTTAGATCCCTACGAGCAGTACTTC
V gene: TRBV11-2
clone size: once
D gene: .
J gene: TRBJ2-7

CDR3 protein: CASSPELAASYEQYF
CDR3 DNA: TGCGCCAGCAGCCCCGAACTAGCGGCCTCCTACGAGCAGTACTTC
V gene: TRBV5-1
clone size: .
D gene: TRBD2
J gene: TRBJ2-7

CDR3 protein: CSARDGTEAFF
CDR3 DNA: TGCAGTGCTCGGGATGGTACTGAAGCTTTCTTT
V gene: TRBV20-1
clone size: .
D gene: .
J gene: TRBJ1-1

CDR3 protein: CASSSISRTGTDTQYF
CDR3 DNA: TGTGCCAGCAGCTCGATCAGCAGGACGGGGACAGATACGCAGTATTTT
V gene: TRBV7-9
clone size: few
D gene: .
J gene: TRBJ2-3

CDR3 protein: CASSPAGVNIQYF
CDR3 DNA: TGTGCCAGCAGCCCCGCGGGGGTAAACATTCAGTACTTC
V gene: TRBV7-6
clone size: .
D gene: TRBD2
J gene: TRBJ2-4

CDR3 protein: CSVREPDRESNYGYTF
CDR3 DNA: TGCAGCGTCCGTGAACCTGACAGGGAATCCAACTATGGCTACACCTTC
V gene: TRBV29-1
clone size: .
D gene: TRBD1
J gene: TRBJ1-2

CDR3 protein: CASSFLTSGSSYEQYF
CDR3 DNA: TGTGCCAGCAGCTTCCTAACTAGCGGGAGCTCCTACGAGCAGTACTTC
V gene: TRBV5-6
clone size: .
D gene: TRBD2
J gene: TRBJ2-7

CDR3 protein: CASSPTGFSGANVLTF
CDR3 DNA: TGTGCCAGCTCACCAACAGGCTTCTCTGGGGCCAACGTCCTGACTTTC
V gene: TRBV18
clone size: .
D gene: .
J gene: TRBJ2-6

CDR3 protein: CASSQGANQPQHF
CDR3 DNA: TGTGCCAGCAGTCAGGGGGCCAATCAGCCCCAGCATTTT
V gene: TRBV27
clone size: .
D gene: TRBD1
J gene: TRBJ1-5

CDR3 protein: CASSAQITEAFF
CDR3 DNA: TGTGCCAGCAGCGCACAGATTACTGAAGCTTTCTTT
V gene: TRBV5-8
clone size: once
D gene: .
J gene: TRBJ1-1

CDR3 protein: CSVEGQGPTYEQYF
CDR3 DNA: TGCAGCGTTGAGGGACAGGGTCCCACCTACGAGCAGTACTTC
V gene: TRBV29-1
clone size: few
D gene: TRBD1
J gene: TRBJ2-7

CDR3 protein: CASRLQGAEYEQYF
CDR3 DNA: TGTGCCAGCAGATTACAGGGGGCGGAATACGAGCAGTACTTC
V gene: TRBV2
clone size: .
D gene: TRBD1
J gene: TRBJ2-7

CDR3 protein: CASSSPGTSGYNEQFF
CDR3 DNA: TGTGCCAGCAGCTCCCCCGGGACTAGCGGTTACAATGAGCAGTTCTTC
V gene: TRBV14
clone size: .
D gene: TRBD2
J gene: TRBJ2-1

CDR3 protein: CSVEDLDRHYNEQFF
CDR3 DNA: TGCAGCGTTGAAGATCTGGACAGACACTACAATGAGCAGTTCTTC
V gene: TRBV29-1
clone size: .
D gene: .
J gene: TRBJ2-1

CDR3 protein: CASSEESFGDSYNEQFF
CDR3 DNA: TGTGCCAGCAGTGAAGAGAGCTTTGGGGATTCCTACAATGAGCAGTTCTTC
V gene: TRBV6-1
clone size: .
D gene: .
J gene: TRBJ2-1

CDR3 protein: CASSFGRQGLNYGYTF
CDR3 DNA: TGTGCCAGCAGTTTCGGGCGACAGGGCCTAAACTATGGCTACACCTTC
V gene: TRBV27
clone size: .
D gene: TRBD1
J gene: TRBJ1-2

CDR3 protein: CASSQDLETQYF
CDR3 DNA: TGCGCCAGCAGCCAAGACTTGGAGACCCAGTACTTC
V gene: TRBV4-3
clone size: .
D gene: .
J gene: TRBJ2-5

CDR3 protein: CATAAGDRGREQFF
CDR3 DNA: TGTGCCACCGCGGCTGGGGACAGGGGGCGTGAGCAGTTCTTC
V gene: TRBV7-6
clone size: .
D gene: TRBD1
J gene: TRBJ2-1